The clone carrying this T cell receptor (beta chain) showed up just once. TCRdb independently ran MiXCR on the 5' RACE reads; one entry per CDR3 protein. Among 110,000 or so distinct CDR3 sequences, 18% were seen once, and the ten largest hold roughly 6%. The source of the sample is a study of T-cell memory formation after mild COVID-19. The ends were cut back, 4 bases at V and 5 bases at J, with 14 bases in the middle. Per germline, CDR1 LGHNA and CDR2 YSLEER. This CDR3 is 15 amino acids long. The chain uses TRBV4-3 and TRBJ2-2, with D unresolved. This sequence was found in a man aged 18 to 35 who had mild COVID-19 (a few samples of this study predate the infection). Cell type and time point are not known. Sequencing was done on a sample of PBMCs or a T cell subset sorted from them (not recorded which). The CDR3 DNA reads TGCGCCAGCAGCCCAGGAGCTAGACGGACCGGGGAGCTGTTTTTT. Translated, it gives CASSPGARRTGELFF.